This T cell receptor beta chain appears in the sequencing data of a study of cytomegalovirus exposure and HLA in healthy donors (TCRdb year 2017). Broadly, across the study: An earlier analysis of roughly 610 of the donors reported around 280 Gb of sequence data and 100 million to 120 million unique TCR beta sequences obtained from 150 million to 200 million T cells. An early release covering about 600 HLA-typed donors comprised approximately 290 gigabases of sequencing data and around 80 million unique TCR sequences. Among the roughly 400 genotyped donors, about 85% belonged to the genetic ancestry cluster associated with self-reported Caucasian donors. The study aimed to test whether cataloging public T cell receptors could reveal signatures of past pathogen exposure. The study used immunosequencing to profile the T cell repertoires of about 670 subjects and linked those repertoires to cytomegalovirus serostatus. A separate validation cohort of 90 to 150 different subjects was used in addition to the roughly 640-subject first cohort. To predict cytomegalovirus infection status, the study combined high-throughput TCR immunosequencing, statistical association of individual TCRs with disease status, and machine learning. A later analysis re-examined previously published TCR beta repertoires from roughly 720 donors and added high-resolution HLA genotyping to investigate patterns of TCR occurrence. The later analysis used no new phenotypic data to find candidate immune exposures, relying instead on TCR beta sequences and their occurrence across donors. An earlier analysis of some 500 of the donors used high-throughput TCR beta sequencing to judge whether each TCR beta V gene segment behaved as functional or pseudogenic. Donor age, sex, ethnicity and CMV serostatus were compiled together with the repertoire data. Genome-wide SNP genotypes for about 55% of the roughly 670 donors were used in a later genetic analysis, which treated that subset as a discovery cohort. All discovery cohort repertoires had been generated using a single sequencing platform. Class I and class II HLA loci were covered by the typing at four-digit resolution. Typing coverage varied by locus: roughly 629-640 donors for A, B, C, DRB1 and DQB1; roughly 510 for DQA1; 606 for DPA1; roughly 470 for DPB1. Several DR-DQ haplotypes were treated as single units for association and clustering because of strong linkage in the cohort. Among 398 genotyped donors of the cohort, an average of roughly 230,000 unique TCR beta nucleotide sequences was sequenced per donor, of which roughly 17% were non-productive. Beyond this particular receptor, the publication reports: An earlier analysis of approximately 570 of the donors showed that most TCR beta V segments appeared in productive rearrangements either about 90% or about 30% of the time, which broadly matched IMGT annotations. A further reported finding was that TCR beta sequences accurately predicted the HLA-A and HLA-B alleles for most subjects in the first cohort. The only immune exposure information available for the cohort was CMV serostatus. A later analysis found that TCR association rates varied across HLA loci, with DRB1 alleles showing the most associated TCRs and HLA-C alleles the fewest. The classifier was reported to diagnose cytomegalovirus status with high specificity and sensitivity in both the original and validation cohorts. The authors suggested that the approach could potentially be generalized to other disease states and immunological phenotypes. In vitro tests confirmed that a few of the cytomegalovirus-associated TCR beta chains recognize cytomegalovirus antigens. Linkage disequilibrium might explain the correlated functional status among segregating V segments, but an unknown experimental factor could not be excluded. A group of highly shared sequence variants was considered likely to be a technical artifact of the sequencing pipeline. In the study, around 160 TCR beta chains were listed as associated with cytomegalovirus. Most TCR sequences were observed very rarely across donors, whereas some public TCRs were present in many individuals. Several of the top co-occurrence clusters appeared to be linked to parvovirus B19, influenza, CMV and Epstein-Barr virus, according to a later analysis. Because counts were too low, roughly 18 rarely observed V segments, including chromosome 9 orphons, were left out of the earlier analysis of approximately 580 of the donors. Because HLA typing was missing for some donors at each locus, association tests included only the typed subset. When HLA alleles, especially DR and DQ, strongly co-occurred, TCR associations were difficult to assign to individual alleles. Most CMV-associated TCR beta chains appeared to be HLA-restricted in a later analysis, and the HLA associations seemed to be driven largely by CMV exposure. Compared with the approximately 600-donor mean, donors in an Asian-associated ancestry cluster had fewer N-insertions in productive TCRs, according to a later genetic analysis. Only TCR beta chains were sequenced in this cohort, and the absence of alpha or paired-chain data limited detectable features. Some IMGT-functional V segments, including TRBV6-2 and TRBV6-3, could not be told apart with the 87-base-pair reads, so those segments were excluded. The presence/absence analyses assumed that sequencing depth was roughly uniform across donors, and that assumption may not be true. Compared with equally common non-associated chains, HLA-associated TCR beta chains in a later analysis were more clonally expanded and had lower generation probabilities. Specific HLA alleles were associated with over 15,000 TCR beta sequences at a false discovery rate of 0.05 in a later analysis. In a later genetic analysis, a missense DCLRE1C variant was associated with V-gene and J-gene trimming of TCR beta chains, and the association was replicated in an independent cohort.

Receptor amplification or capture employed the immunoSEQ multiplex PCR assay. The multiplex PCR relied on a mix of 60 forward primers for TCR Vbeta segments and 13 reverse primers for TCR Jbeta segments. Amplification of the CDR3 region of rearranged TCR beta genes was performed with a multiplex PCR assay on genomic DNA. The amplified TCR beta libraries were sequenced on the Illumina HiSeq System as 87-base-pair reads. For the original study's pipeline: A later analysis counted some 74 million unique TCR beta chains across the 690 or so repertoires, and around 12 million of these chains were shared by at least two donors. Raw reads were error-corrected and collapsed into unique sequences by a nearest-neighbor algorithm in which closely related sequences were merged to remove PCR and sequencing errors. V, D and J gene segments were assigned by aligning CDR3 sequences to IMGT reference sequences. For a sequence to be retained, a match of at least six nucleotides was required to both a V gene segment and a J gene segment. Rearrangements were classified as productive when the CDR3 lacked stop codons and remained in frame with V and J, and all other rearrangements were classified as non-productive. CDR3 was defined by IMGT convention, running from the second conserved V-encoded cysteine to the conserved J-encoded phenylalanine. In an earlier analysis of just under 600 of the donors, sequences lacking an unambiguous match to a single V gene segment were excluded. An earlier analysis of fewer than 750 of the donors classified V segments as functional when productive rearrangements were above 56.7% and as segregating when the standard deviation between donors was above 5%. A statistical classification framework was built for diagnosing cytomegalovirus status from the catalog of TCR beta chain sequences. In a later analysis, V and J genes were assigned by comparing TCR nucleotide sequences against IMGT/GENE-DB human TR gene sequences. The TCRdist pipeline was used in a later analysis to assign CDR3 sequences and most-parsimonious VDJ recombination scenarios. In a later analysis, each TCR beta chain was defined by its CDR3 amino acid sequence together with its V-gene family, and reads lacking a unique V-gene family were excluded. To address suspected cross-contamination and a sequencing artifact, a later analysis removed roughly 580 highly shared, low-generation-probability nucleotide sequences. For each public chain, a later analysis derived a clonal expansion index from normalized ranks of inferred template counts within each repertoire. A later analysis computed generation probabilities with a VDJ recombination model fitted to out-of-frame rearrangements, and checked the results against IGoR. A later analysis scored TCR-TCR, TCR-HLA and TCR-CMV co-occurrence with hypergeometric tests, applying a repertoire-size bias correction to TCR pairs. To estimate false discovery rates, a later analysis permuted the HLA or CMV assignments 20 times. In a later analysis, co-occurring TCRs were grouped using DBSCAN, and TCRdist sequence similarity was added for clustering within HLA-allele-positive subsets. For co-occurrence clustering, repertoires with fewer than 30,000 or more than 120,000 public chains were excluded, along with roughly 5 repertoires with anomalous nucleotide sharing. TCRdb re-hosts the immuneACCESS table, in-frame sequences only. Its copies lack some clones; in the studies checked, an unresolved V gene accounts for under half of them, and the cause for the rest is not known. Clone size and the V and J calls come from that table; the DNA yielded D and trimming. Across this sample there are 180,000 or so clones, with 78% seen only once. The ten largest clones represent approximately 2.9% of the sample.

As to this clone: The antigen this receptor binds is unknown. No per-base quality is available; no much larger clone lies one base away.

Measured from the cysteine to the phenylalanine, the CDR3 is 15 residues long. Only CDR3 DNA remains: 45 bases, in frame from the first base. CDR1 and CDR2 are drawn from the germline V gene: SGHTA, FQGNSA. V ends up 6 bases short and J 4 bases short, with an unmatched junction base count of 11. The cohort consisted of fewer than 700 healthy bone marrow donors. All cohort members were sampled while nominally healthy, although unrecorded immune exposures were likely present. The donor tested CMV seronegative, placing the donor among the 350 or so seronegative members of the cohort. Each donor provided a peripheral blood sample, and peripheral blood mononuclear cells were used for TCR beta sequencing. The Qiagen DNeasy Blood Extraction Kit was used to extract genomic DNA from the blood cell samples.

This receptor chain uses TRBV7-2 and TRBJ1-2, with TRBD1 matching 7 junction bases. Material for sequencing was PBMCs. This TCR was recovered from a female donor in good health and CMV-seronegative. The DNA is as follows: TGTGCCAGCAGGGCCGGAGGGGGCGCGACCTATGGCTACACCTTC. The translation is CASRAGGGATYGYTF.